The present T cell receptor beta chain was sequenced within a study of T cells expressing NK-cell markers. Libraries used 5'RACE template switching adding universal primer site and UMIs. TCRdb re-called the 5' RACE reads and shows each CDR3 protein once, DNA omitted. Its listing shows more than 90,000 distinct CDR3 sequences. The sequenced sample consisted of blood T cells: a sorted CD56 or NKG2C T cell subset, CD4+ or CD8+ T cells, or bulk PBMC T cells (not recorded which). The clonotype originates from a woman between 18 and 70 years old in good health.

The CDR3: CSARDFRGPETGELFF. The chain couples TRBV20-1 to TRBJ2-2; TCRdb picks TRBD1, but there is no DNA to check that call. CDR1 and CDR2 from the germline V gene are DFQATT and SNEGSKA (reference sequence). This CDR3 is 16 amino acids long.